The 2 T cell receptor beta chains listed next were all sequenced from one sample in a study of T-cell reconstitution after alpha-beta-depleted transplantation in children. This sample's TCRbeta library carried unique molecular identifier barcodes. TCRdb analysed the PCR reads with MiXCR anew, one entry per CDR3 protein. The table shows 190,000 or so distinct CDR3 sequences, with over 5.5% occurring only once. The specimen was PBMCs from the stem cell graft donor, collected from the stem cell graft. Receptor source: a human donor who donated a stem cell graft to a child with Wiskott-Aldrich syndrome.

The chain links TRBV19 to TRBJ2-1; 8 nucleotides align to TRBD2. With 5 bases clipped from V and 1 base from J, the junction kept 13 bases outside the gene matches. The germline CDR1 and CDR2 sequences are LNHDA and SQIVND (reference sequence). CDR3 length: 18 residues. CDR3 DNA: TGTGCCAGTAGTCCAACCCCGGGACTAGGCGGGTCCTACAATGAGCAGTTCTTC. This translates into CASSPTPGLGGSYNEQFF.

Notes on this clonotype: Given a much more abundant clone one base away, this may be a read error. The chain has TRBV28 and TRBJ1-4, with a possible D match to TRBD1 (6 bases). The CDR3 contains 14 residues. Germline CDR1 reads MDHEN; CDR2 reads SYDVKM. V lost 6 bases and J lost 13, with 21 bases in between. CDR3 residues: CASRTSGTNGLLFF. CDR3 bases: TGTGCCAGCAGGACGTCCGGGACAAACGGGCTACTGTTTTTT.